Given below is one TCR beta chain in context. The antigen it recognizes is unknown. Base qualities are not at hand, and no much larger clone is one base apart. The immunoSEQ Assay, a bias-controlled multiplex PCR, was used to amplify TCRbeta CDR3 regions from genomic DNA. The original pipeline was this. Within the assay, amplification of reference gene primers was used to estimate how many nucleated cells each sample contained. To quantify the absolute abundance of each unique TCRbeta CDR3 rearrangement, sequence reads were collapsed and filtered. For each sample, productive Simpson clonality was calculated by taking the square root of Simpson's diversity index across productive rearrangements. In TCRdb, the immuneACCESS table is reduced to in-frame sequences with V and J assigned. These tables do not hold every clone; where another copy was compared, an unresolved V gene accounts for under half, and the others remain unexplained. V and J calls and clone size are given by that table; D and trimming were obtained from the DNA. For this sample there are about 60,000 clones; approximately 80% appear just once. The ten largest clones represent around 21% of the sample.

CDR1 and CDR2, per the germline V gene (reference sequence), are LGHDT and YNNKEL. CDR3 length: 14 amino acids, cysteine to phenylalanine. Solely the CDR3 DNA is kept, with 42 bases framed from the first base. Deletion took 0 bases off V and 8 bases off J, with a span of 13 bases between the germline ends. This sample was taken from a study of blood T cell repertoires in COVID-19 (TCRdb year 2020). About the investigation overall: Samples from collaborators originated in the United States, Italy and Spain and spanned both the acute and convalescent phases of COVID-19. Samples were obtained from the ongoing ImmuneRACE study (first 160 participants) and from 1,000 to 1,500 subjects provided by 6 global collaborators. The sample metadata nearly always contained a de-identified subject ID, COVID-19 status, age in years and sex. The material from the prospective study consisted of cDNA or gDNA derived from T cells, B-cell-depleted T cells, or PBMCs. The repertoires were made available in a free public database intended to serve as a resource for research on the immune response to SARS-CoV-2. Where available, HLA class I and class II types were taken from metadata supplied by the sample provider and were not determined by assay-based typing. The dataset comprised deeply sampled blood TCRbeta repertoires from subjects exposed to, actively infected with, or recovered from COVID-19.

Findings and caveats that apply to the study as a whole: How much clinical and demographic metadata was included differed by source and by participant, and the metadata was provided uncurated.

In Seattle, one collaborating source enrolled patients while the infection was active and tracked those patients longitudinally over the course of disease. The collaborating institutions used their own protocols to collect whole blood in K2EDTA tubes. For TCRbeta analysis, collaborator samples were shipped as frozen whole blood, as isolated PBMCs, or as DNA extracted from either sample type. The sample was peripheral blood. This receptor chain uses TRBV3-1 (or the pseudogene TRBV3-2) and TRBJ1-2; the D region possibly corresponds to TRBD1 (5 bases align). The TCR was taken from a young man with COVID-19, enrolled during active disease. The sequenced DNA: TGTGCCAGCAGCCAAGATCGGGGGGGAGACGGCTACACCTTC. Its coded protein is CASSQDRGGDGYTF.